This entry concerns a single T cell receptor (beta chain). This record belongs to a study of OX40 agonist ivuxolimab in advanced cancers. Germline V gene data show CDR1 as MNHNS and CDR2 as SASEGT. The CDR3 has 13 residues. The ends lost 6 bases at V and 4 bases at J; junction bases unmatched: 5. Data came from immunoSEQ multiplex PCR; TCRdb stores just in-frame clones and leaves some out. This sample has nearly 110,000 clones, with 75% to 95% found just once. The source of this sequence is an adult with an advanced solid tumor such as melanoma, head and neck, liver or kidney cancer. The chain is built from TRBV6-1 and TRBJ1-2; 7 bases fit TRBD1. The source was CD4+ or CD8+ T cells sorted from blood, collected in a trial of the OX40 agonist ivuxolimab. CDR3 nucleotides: TGTGCCAGCAGGCCGGGACAGCTCTATGGCTACACCTTC. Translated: CASRPGQLYGYTF.